This TCR beta chain was retrieved from a study of blood T cells in healthy people across ages. Study results and limitations: From one million sequenced T cells, diversity estimates were lower bounds.

Primers used in a second PCR of roughly 6 to 12 cycles were a sample-barcoded 5' primer and a J-beta primer mix. TCRdb processed the 5' RACE reads anew with MiXCR; each CDR3 protein has one entry. The sample has around 900,000 distinct CDR3 sequences, more than 25% seen once; the top ten hold 15% to 20%. This clonotype was seen ten or more times. What it binds is unknown. The clonotype originates from a woman of 80 years or more in good health. Sequenced sample: blood.

The CDR3 spells CASSQRTSVPSSYNEQFF. Written as DNA, the CDR3 is TGCGCCAGCAGCCAAAGGACTAGCGTTCCCTCGTCCTACAATGAGCAGTTCTTC. The chain has TRBV4-3 and TRBJ2-1, with 9 bases fitting TRBD2. The V gene end was trimmed by 2 bases and the J gene end by 1 base; junction bases not matched to a gene: 9. This CDR3 comprises 18 residues. The germline V gene has CDR1 LGHNA and CDR2 YSLEER.